These T cell receptor beta chains were read from a single sample in a study of cytotoxic CD8 clonotypes in ibrutinib-treated CLL. Using immunoSEQ multiplex PCR, the repertoire was profiled, and TCRdb retains in-frame clones only, with some absent. The sample holds tens of thousands of clones; about 86% are singletons and the top ten take around 5%. This sample comprised PBMCs, obtained before ibrutinib treatment. The source of these receptors is a human donor with chronic lymphocytic leukemia. Each CDR3 is given with its conserved first and last residue. Each record gives: CDR3 DNA, CDR3 protein, D gene, clone size, J gene, V gene, CDR3 length. The D gene is left open where the match is weak. The listing skips clone size in some rows; elsewhere it reads once, few, many or a size class.

cdr3_nt: TGCAGTGCAGGGCAAGAGACCCAGTACTTC
cdr3_aa: CSAGQETQYF
d_call: .
clone_size: .
j_call: TRBJ2-5
v_call: TRBV20-1
cdr3_length: 10

cdr3_nt: TGTGCCAGCAGCTTACGCACAGATACGCAGTATTTT
cdr3_aa: CASSLRTDTQYF
d_call: .
clone_size: .
j_call: TRBJ2-3
v_call: TRBV13
cdr3_length: 12

cdr3_nt: TGTGCCAGGGGGAACACTGAAGCTTTCTTT
cdr3_aa: CARGNTEAFF
d_call: .
clone_size: .
j_call: TRBJ1-1
v_call: TRBV21-1
cdr3_length: 10

cdr3_nt: TGCGCCAGCAGCCAAATAGGGGGTTTGGCCAAAAACATTCAGTACTTC
cdr3_aa: CASSQIGGLAKNIQYF
d_call: .
clone_size: .
j_call: TRBJ2-4
v_call: TRBV4-1
cdr3_length: 16

cdr3_nt: TGTGCCAGCAGCTTAAGCAGGGGGGACTACGAGCAGTACTTC
cdr3_aa: CASSLSRGDYEQYF
d_call: .
clone_size: .
j_call: TRBJ2-7
v_call: TRBV7-2
cdr3_length: 14

cdr3_nt: TGCAGTGCTAGCCGGGACAGGCAGTACTTC
cdr3_aa: CSASRDRQYF
d_call: TRBD1
clone_size: .
j_call: TRBJ2-7
v_call: TRBV20-1
cdr3_length: 10

cdr3_nt: TGTGCCTGGACGGACGGCACAGATACGCAGTATTTT
cdr3_aa: CAWTDGTDTQYF
d_call: .
clone_size: .
j_call: TRBJ2-3
v_call: TRBV30
cdr3_length: 12

cdr3_nt: TGTGCCAGCAGTTTGGGGGGCAGGACCAATGAGCAGTTCTTC
cdr3_aa: CASSLGGRTNEQFF
d_call: .
clone_size: .
j_call: TRBJ2-1
v_call: TRBV27
cdr3_length: 14

cdr3_nt: TGTGCCTGGGCCACCGGGACAGGGGCCTACGAGCAGTACTTC
cdr3_aa: CAWATGTGAYEQYF
d_call: TRBD1
clone_size: .
j_call: TRBJ2-7
v_call: TRBV30
cdr3_length: 14

cdr3_nt: TGTGCCAGCAGCTTAGAGTGGACCAGCCCCGGCTACACCTTC
cdr3_aa: CASSLEWTSPGYTF
d_call: .
clone_size: once
j_call: TRBJ1-2
v_call: TRBV7-2
cdr3_length: 14

cdr3_nt: TGCGCCAGCAGCCAATCCTCTAGCGGGAGAAGTGGGGAGACCCAGTACTTC
cdr3_aa: CASSQSSSGRSGETQYF
d_call: TRBD2
clone_size: .
j_call: TRBJ2-5
v_call: TRBV4-3
cdr3_length: 17

cdr3_nt: TGTGCCAGCAGCCGGGCGGGGGGAGGCTACACCTTC
cdr3_aa: CASSRAGGGYTF
d_call: .
clone_size: .
j_call: TRBJ1-2
v_call: TRBV6-5
cdr3_length: 12

cdr3_nt: TGCGCCAGCAGTTACACTCTGGGGGAGTCCCACAATGAGCAGTTCTTC
cdr3_aa: CASSYTLGESHNEQFF
d_call: .
clone_size: few
j_call: TRBJ2-1
v_call: TRBV5-1
cdr3_length: 16

cdr3_nt: TGTGCCAGCAGCGTGGCGGGCGGATTTGGCAATGAGCAGTTCTTC
cdr3_aa: CASSVAGGFGNEQFF
d_call: .
clone_size: .
j_call: TRBJ2-1
v_call: TRBV5-6
cdr3_length: 15

cdr3_nt: TGTGCCAGCAGTGAAAAGTGGGGACAAGGGCAAGAGACCCAGTACTTC
cdr3_aa: CASSEKWGQGQETQYF
d_call: .
clone_size: .
j_call: TRBJ2-5
v_call: TRBV6-1
cdr3_length: 16

cdr3_nt: TGTGCCTGGAGTAGCGTTCCGGCCTACGAGCAGTACTTC
cdr3_aa: CAWSSVPAYEQYF
d_call: .
clone_size: .
j_call: TRBJ2-7
v_call: TRBV30
cdr3_length: 13

cdr3_nt: TGCGCCAGCAGCGACCCGGCGACTAGCGGGAGTCGGACTTACAATGAGCAGTTCTTC
cdr3_aa: CASSDPATSGSRTYNEQFF
d_call: TRBD2
clone_size: .
j_call: TRBJ2-1
v_call: TRBV5-1
cdr3_length: 19

cdr3_nt: TGCAGCGTTGAGACTGGGCAGGGTATCGACGAGCAGTACTTC
cdr3_aa: CSVETGQGIDEQYF
d_call: .
clone_size: .
j_call: TRBJ2-7
v_call: TRBV29-1
cdr3_length: 14

cdr3_nt: TGTGCCTGGAGTAGACAGGGGGCGGCTGGCTACACCTTC
cdr3_aa: CAWSRQGAAGYTF
d_call: TRBD1
clone_size: .
j_call: TRBJ1-2
v_call: TRBV30
cdr3_length: 13

cdr3_nt: TGTGCCAGCAGCCCGGGATCCTACGAGCAGTACTTC
cdr3_aa: CASSPGSYEQYF
d_call: .
clone_size: .
j_call: TRBJ2-7
v_call: TRBV14
cdr3_length: 12

cdr3_nt: TGTGCCTGGAGTGTAATAGTCGGAGGGTCGGGGGAGCTGTTTTTT
cdr3_aa: CAWSVIVGGSGELFF
d_call: .
clone_size: .
j_call: TRBJ2-2
v_call: TRBV30
cdr3_length: 15

cdr3_nt: TGTGCCAGCTCACCGGCGGGGGACCGCACAGATACGCAGTATTTT
cdr3_aa: CASSPAGDRTDTQYF
d_call: TRBD2
clone_size: .
j_call: TRBJ2-3
v_call: TRBV18
cdr3_length: 15

cdr3_nt: TGTGCCAGCACCCAAGGGACGCGGGCCACTGAAGCTTTCTTT
cdr3_aa: CASTQGTRATEAFF
d_call: .
clone_size: .
j_call: TRBJ1-1
v_call: TRBV6-6
cdr3_length: 14

cdr3_nt: TGTGCCAGCAGGAGAGCAGCGGGAGGCGTCTCCTACGAGCAGTACTTC
cdr3_aa: CASRRAAGGVSYEQYF
d_call: TRBD2
clone_size: once
j_call: TRBJ2-7
v_call: TRBV5-6
cdr3_length: 16

cdr3_nt: TGTGCCAGCAGCCCCGGGACAGGGCCCCACAATGAGCAGTTCTTC
cdr3_aa: CASSPGTGPHNEQFF
d_call: TRBD1
clone_size: .
j_call: TRBJ2-1
v_call: TRBV11-3
cdr3_length: 15

cdr3_nt: TGTGCCAGCAGCGTAACATCAGGTTTGGATGGCTACACCTTC
cdr3_aa: CASSVTSGLDGYTF
d_call: .
clone_size: .
j_call: TRBJ1-2
v_call: TRBV9
cdr3_length: 14

cdr3_nt: TGTGCCAGCACCGCCCGGGCCACCTACAATGAGCAGTTCTTC
cdr3_aa: CASTARATYNEQFF
d_call: .
clone_size: once
j_call: TRBJ2-1
v_call: TRBV5-6
cdr3_length: 14

cdr3_nt: TGTGCCAGCAGTGTATTTCCCAGGGGGAGCTCTGGGGCCAACGTCCTGACTTTC
cdr3_aa: CASSVFPRGSSGANVLTF
d_call: TRBD1
clone_size: .
j_call: TRBJ2-6
v_call: TRBV6-1
cdr3_length: 18

cdr3_nt: TGCGCCAGCAGCTTGGTCTCTCCGGAAGAGACCCAGTACTTC
cdr3_aa: CASSLVSPEETQYF
d_call: .
clone_size: .
j_call: TRBJ2-5
v_call: TRBV5-1
cdr3_length: 14

cdr3_nt: TGTGCCAGCAGTGAAGTAGGGACAGGCTATGGCTACACCTTC
cdr3_aa: CASSEVGTGYGYTF
d_call: TRBD1
clone_size: medium-sized
j_call: TRBJ1-2
v_call: TRBV6-1
cdr3_length: 14

cdr3_nt: TGTGCCAGCAGCCAAGGGATTTTGGCAAACTATGGCTACACCTTC
cdr3_aa: CASSQGILANYGYTF
d_call: .
clone_size: .
j_call: TRBJ1-2
v_call: TRBV28
cdr3_length: 15

cdr3_nt: TGTGCCAGCACAGTGAGGAGTGCCATCGAGACCCAGTACTTC
cdr3_aa: CASTVRSAIETQYF
d_call: .
clone_size: .
j_call: TRBJ2-5
v_call: TRBV28
cdr3_length: 14

cdr3_nt: TGCGCCAGCAGTTTGACCGCGAGCGGAGATACGCAGTATTTT
cdr3_aa: CASSLTASGDTQYF
d_call: .
clone_size: .
j_call: TRBJ2-3
v_call: TRBV5-1
cdr3_length: 14

cdr3_nt: TGTGCCTGGAGTGTCTTTCTTGGCTACACCTTC
cdr3_aa: CAWSVFLGYTF
d_call: .
clone_size: .
j_call: TRBJ1-2
v_call: TRBV30
cdr3_length: 11

cdr3_nt: TGTGCCAGCAGCGCCTGGACTAGCGGGAGGGGACTGGATACGCAGTATTTT
cdr3_aa: CASSAWTSGRGLDTQYF
d_call: TRBD2
clone_size: .
j_call: TRBJ2-3
v_call: TRBV9
cdr3_length: 17

cdr3_nt: TGCGCCAGCAGTGTTACTCCCTACAATGAGCAGTTCTTC
cdr3_aa: CASSVTPYNEQFF
d_call: .
clone_size: .
j_call: TRBJ2-1
v_call: TRBV10-2
cdr3_length: 13

cdr3_nt: TGTGCCAGCAGCTTAGATGCGTCGTACACCGGGGAGCTGTTTTTT
cdr3_aa: CASSLDASYTGELFF
d_call: .
clone_size: .
j_call: TRBJ2-2
v_call: TRBV11-3
cdr3_length: 15

cdr3_nt: TGTGCCAGCAGTTCCATGACAGGGGGTCAGCCCCAGCATTTT
cdr3_aa: CASSSMTGGQPQHF
d_call: TRBD1
clone_size: .
j_call: TRBJ1-5
v_call: TRBV6-6
cdr3_length: 14

cdr3_nt: TGTGCCAGCAGCACGGGAACTAGCGGGAGGACAGATACGCAGTATTTT
cdr3_aa: CASSTGTSGRTDTQYF
d_call: TRBD2
clone_size: .
j_call: TRBJ2-3
v_call: TRBV5-4
cdr3_length: 16

cdr3_nt: TGTGCCAGCAGTTTTCTTCCATCGACAGGGGGAATGGACGAGCAGTACTTC
cdr3_aa: CASSFLPSTGGMDEQYF
d_call: TRBD1
clone_size: .
j_call: TRBJ2-7
v_call: TRBV27
cdr3_length: 17

cdr3_nt: TGTGCCAGCAGCCGACAGTTTAGCTCCTACAATGAGCAGTTCTTC
cdr3_aa: CASSRQFSSYNEQFF
d_call: .
clone_size: .
j_call: TRBJ2-1
v_call: TRBV5-5
cdr3_length: 15

cdr3_nt: TGTGCCAGCAGTTACTCACGAGGAGGCGAGCAGTACTTC
cdr3_aa: CASSYSRGGEQYF
d_call: .
clone_size: .
j_call: TRBJ2-7
v_call: TRBV6-5
cdr3_length: 13

cdr3_nt: TGTGCTAGTGGTCTGGAGCTTACAGTAGGCACAGATACGCAGTATTTT
cdr3_aa: CASGLELTVGTDTQYF
d_call: .
clone_size: .
j_call: TRBJ2-3
v_call: TRBV12-5
cdr3_length: 16

cdr3_nt: TGTGCCAGCAGATCAGGGGGCGCGTCGACAGATACGCAGTATTTT
cdr3_aa: CASRSGGASTDTQYF
d_call: TRBD1
clone_size: .
j_call: TRBJ2-3
v_call: TRBV28
cdr3_length: 15